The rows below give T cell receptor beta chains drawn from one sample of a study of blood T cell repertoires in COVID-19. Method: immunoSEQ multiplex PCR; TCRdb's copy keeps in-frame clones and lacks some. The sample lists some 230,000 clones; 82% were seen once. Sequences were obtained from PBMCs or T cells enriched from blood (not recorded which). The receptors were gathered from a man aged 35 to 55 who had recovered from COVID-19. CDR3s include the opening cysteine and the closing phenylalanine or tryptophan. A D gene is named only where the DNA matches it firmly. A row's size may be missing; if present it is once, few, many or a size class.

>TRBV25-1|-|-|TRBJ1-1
TGTGCCAGCAGTGCCGGAGGAGCTGAAGCTTTCTTT
CASSAGGAEAFF
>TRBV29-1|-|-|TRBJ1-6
TGCAGCGTTCAAGCCGCAGGCAATTCACCCCTCCACTTT
CSVQAAGNSPLHF
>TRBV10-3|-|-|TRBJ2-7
TGTGCCATCAGTGACAATCCGACCAGGGCCTACGAGCAGTACTTC
CAISDNPTRAYEQYF
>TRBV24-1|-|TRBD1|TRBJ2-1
TGTGCCACCAGTGATACCACAGGGGGCGCGGGGAATGAGCAGTTCTTC
CATSDTTGGAGNEQFF
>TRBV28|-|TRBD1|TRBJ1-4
TGTGCCAGCAGTCCAGGGGACAGGTCTGAAAAACTGTTTTTT
CASSPGDRSEKLFF
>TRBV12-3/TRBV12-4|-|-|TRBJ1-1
TGTGCCAGCAGGCGGCTGGGCACTGAAGCTTTCTTT
CASRRLGTEAFF
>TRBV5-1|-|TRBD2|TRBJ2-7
TGCGCCAGCAGCTTGGCCGGGGGGGAACCCTACGAGCAGTACTTC
CASSLAGGEPYEQYF
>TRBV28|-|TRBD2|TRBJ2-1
TGTGCCAGCAGTTCCCCCTCCGGGACTAGCTTCTATGAGCAGTTCTTC
CASSSPSGTSFYEQFF
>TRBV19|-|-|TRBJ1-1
TGTGCCAGTAGTATGACAGTCATCACTGAAGCTTTCTTT
CASSMTVITEAFF
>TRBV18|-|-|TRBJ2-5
TGTGCCAGCTCACCAATGGGCTGGGAAGAGACCCAGTACTTC
CASSPMGWEETQYF
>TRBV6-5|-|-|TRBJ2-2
TGTGCCAGCCTCCCCGCAGGCCACACCGGGGAGCTGTTTTTT
CASLPAGHTGELFF
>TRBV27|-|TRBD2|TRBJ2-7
TGTGCCAGCAGACTAGCGGGAAAAGACGAGCAGTACTTC
CASRLAGKDEQYF
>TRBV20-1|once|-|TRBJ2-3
TGCAGTGCTAGTTGGGGGCCAGATACGCAGTATTTT
CSASWGPDTQYF
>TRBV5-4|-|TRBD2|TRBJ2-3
TGTGCCAGCAGCCGGGACTACCCGGGGGATACGCAGTATTTT
CASSRDYPGDTQYF
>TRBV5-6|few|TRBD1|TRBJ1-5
TGTGCCAGCAGCGTCACAGGGGGCTTTGAAAGCAATCAGCCCCAGCATTTT
CASSVTGGFESNQPQHF
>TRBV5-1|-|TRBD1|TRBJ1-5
TGCGCCAGCAGCCCCGGACAGGGAAGGAATCAGCCCCAGCATTTT
CASSPGQGRNQPQHF
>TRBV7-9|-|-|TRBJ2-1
TGTGCCAGCAGTTACCAGGGCGGTGAGCAGTTCTTC
CASSYQGGEQFF
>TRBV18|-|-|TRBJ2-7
TGTGCCAGCTCACCACCTGGGCAGGGAGGCGAGCAGTACTTC
CASSPPGQGGEQYF
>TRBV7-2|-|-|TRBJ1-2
TGTGCCAGCAGCCTAGTATCCTATGGCTACACCTTC
CASSLVSYGYTF
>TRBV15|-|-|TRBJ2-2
TGTGCCACCAGCAGAGATCCCCGGGTTGCCGGGGAGCTGTTTTTT
CATSRDPRVAGELFF